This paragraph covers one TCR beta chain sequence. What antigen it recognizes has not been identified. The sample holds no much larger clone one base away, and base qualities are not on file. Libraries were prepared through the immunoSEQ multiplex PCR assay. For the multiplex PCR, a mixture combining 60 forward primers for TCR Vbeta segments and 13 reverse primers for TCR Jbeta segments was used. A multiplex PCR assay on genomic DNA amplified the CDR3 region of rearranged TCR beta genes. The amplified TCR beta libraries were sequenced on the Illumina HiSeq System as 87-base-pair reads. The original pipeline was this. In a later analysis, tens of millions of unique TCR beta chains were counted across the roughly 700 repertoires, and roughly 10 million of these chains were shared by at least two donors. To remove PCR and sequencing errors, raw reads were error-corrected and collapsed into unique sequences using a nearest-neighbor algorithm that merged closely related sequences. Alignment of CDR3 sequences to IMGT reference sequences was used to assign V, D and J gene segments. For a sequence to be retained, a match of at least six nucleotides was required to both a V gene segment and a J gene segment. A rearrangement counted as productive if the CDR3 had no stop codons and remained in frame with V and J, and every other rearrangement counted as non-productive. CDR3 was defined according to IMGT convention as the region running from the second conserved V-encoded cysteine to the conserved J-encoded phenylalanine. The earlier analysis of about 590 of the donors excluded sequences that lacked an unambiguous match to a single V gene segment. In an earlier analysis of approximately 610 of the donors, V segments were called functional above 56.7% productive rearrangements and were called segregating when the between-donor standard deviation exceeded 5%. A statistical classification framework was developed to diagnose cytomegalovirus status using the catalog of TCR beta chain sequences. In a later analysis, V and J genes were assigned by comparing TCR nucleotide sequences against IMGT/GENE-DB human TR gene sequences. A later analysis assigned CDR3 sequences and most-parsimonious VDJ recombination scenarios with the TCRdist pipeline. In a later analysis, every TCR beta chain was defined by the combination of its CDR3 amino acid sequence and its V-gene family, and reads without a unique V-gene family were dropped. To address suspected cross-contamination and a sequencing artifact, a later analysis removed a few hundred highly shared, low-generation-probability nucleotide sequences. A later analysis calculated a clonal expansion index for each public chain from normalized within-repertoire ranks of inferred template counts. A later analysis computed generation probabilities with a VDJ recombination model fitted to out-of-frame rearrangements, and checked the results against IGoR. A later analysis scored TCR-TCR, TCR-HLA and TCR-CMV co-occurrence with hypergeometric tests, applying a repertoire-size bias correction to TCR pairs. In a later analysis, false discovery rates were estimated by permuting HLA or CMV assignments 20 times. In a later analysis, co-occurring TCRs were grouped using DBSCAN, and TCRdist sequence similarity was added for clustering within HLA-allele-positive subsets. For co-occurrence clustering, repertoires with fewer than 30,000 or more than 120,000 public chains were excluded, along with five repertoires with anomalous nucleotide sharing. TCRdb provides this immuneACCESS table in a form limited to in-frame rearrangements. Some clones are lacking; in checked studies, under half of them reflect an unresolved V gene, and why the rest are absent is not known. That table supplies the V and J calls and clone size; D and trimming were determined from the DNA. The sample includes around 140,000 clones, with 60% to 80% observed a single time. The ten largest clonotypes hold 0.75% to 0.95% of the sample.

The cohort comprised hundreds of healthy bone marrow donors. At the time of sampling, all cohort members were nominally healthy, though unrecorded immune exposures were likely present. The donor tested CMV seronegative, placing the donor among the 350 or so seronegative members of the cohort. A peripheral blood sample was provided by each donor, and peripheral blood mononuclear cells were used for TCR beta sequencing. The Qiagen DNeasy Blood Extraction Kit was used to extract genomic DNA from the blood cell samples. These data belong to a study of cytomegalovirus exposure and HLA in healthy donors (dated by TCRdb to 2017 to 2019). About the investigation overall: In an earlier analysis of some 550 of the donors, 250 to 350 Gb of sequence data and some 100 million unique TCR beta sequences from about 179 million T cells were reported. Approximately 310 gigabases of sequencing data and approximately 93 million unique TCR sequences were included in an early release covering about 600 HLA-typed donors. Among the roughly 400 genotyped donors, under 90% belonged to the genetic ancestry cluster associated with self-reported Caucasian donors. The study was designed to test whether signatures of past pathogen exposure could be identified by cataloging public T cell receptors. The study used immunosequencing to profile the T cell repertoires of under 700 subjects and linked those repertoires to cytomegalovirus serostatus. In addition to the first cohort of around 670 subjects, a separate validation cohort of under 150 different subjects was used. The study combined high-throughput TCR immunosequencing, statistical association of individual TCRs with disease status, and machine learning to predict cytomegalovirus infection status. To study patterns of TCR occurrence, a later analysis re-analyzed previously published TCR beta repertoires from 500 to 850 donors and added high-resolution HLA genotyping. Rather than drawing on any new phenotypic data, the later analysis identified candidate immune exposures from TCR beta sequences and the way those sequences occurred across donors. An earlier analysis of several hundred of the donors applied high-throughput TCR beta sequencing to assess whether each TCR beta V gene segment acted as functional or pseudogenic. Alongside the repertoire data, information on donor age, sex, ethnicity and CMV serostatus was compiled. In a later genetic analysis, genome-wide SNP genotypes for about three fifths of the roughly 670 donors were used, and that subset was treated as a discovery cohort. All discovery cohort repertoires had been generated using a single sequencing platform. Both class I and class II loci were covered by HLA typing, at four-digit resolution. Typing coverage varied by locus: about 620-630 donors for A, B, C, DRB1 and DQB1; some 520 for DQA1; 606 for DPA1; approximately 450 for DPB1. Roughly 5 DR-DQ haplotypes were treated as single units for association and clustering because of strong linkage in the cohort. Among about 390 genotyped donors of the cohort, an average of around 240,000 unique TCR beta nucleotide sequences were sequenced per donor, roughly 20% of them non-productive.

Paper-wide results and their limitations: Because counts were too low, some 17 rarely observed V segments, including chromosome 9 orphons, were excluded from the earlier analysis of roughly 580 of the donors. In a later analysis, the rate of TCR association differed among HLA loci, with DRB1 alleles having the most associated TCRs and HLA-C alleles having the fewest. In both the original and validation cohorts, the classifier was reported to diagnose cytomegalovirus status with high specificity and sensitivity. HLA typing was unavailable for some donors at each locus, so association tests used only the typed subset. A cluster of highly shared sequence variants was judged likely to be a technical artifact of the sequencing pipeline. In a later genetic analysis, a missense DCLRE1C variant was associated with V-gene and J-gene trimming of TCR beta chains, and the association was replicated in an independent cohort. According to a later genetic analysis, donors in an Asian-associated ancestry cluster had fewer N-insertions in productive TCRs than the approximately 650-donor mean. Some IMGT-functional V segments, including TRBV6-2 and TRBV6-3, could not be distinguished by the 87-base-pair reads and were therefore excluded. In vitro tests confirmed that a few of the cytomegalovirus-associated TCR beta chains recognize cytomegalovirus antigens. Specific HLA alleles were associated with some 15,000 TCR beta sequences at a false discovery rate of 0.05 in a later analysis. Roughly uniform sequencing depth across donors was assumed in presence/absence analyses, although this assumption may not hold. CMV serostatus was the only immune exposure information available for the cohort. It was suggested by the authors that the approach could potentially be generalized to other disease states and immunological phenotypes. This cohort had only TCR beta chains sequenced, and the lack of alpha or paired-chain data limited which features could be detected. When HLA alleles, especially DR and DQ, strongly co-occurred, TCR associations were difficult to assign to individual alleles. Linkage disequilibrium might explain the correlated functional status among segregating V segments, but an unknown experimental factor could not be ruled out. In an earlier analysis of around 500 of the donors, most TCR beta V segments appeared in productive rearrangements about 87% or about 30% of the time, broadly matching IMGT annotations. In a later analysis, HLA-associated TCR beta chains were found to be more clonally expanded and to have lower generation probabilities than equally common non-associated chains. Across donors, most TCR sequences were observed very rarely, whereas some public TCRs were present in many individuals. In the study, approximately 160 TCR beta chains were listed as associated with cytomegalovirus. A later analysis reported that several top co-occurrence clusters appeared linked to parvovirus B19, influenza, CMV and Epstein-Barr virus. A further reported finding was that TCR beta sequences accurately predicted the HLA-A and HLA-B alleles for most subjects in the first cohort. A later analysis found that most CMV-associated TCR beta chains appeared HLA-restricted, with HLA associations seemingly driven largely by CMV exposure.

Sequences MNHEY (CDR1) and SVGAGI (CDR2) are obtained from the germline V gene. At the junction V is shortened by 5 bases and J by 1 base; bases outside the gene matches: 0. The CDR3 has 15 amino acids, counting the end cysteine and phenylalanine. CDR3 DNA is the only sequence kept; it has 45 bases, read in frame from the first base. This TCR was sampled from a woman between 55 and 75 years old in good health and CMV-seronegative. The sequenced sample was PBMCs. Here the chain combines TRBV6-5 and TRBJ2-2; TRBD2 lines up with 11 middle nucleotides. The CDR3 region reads CASSLAGGNTGELFF. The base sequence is TGTGCCAGCAGTCTAGCGGGGGGGAACACCGGGGAGCTGTTTTTT.